The entry below describes one T cell receptor (beta chain). Its target is unknown. Method: immunoSEQ multiplex PCR; TCRdb's copy keeps in-frame clones and lacks some. The sample records tens of thousands of clones, around 84% being singletons. This entry is derived from a study of somatic mutations in cytotoxic T cells in rheumatoid arthritis. Overall study results and limits: Rheumatoid arthritis patients were compared with age-matched healthy controls, and their CD8+ T-cell clonality did not differ significantly.

V dropped 4 bases and J dropped 2 bases, with 17 bases sitting between them. Germline CDR1 is SGHAT and CDR2 is FQNNGV. CDR3 length: 16 amino acids. Both CD4+ and CD8+ cells were separated through positive magnetic bead selection, and their purity was verified using flow cytometry. The clonotype was recovered from a woman aged 45-65 years in good health. The chain links TRBV11-2 to TRBJ1-2; TRBD1 is a possible D gene (5 bases). Source material: CD8+ T cells sorted from blood. CDR3 nucleotides: TGTGCCAGCAGCTCTTACGCCCTACAGGAGAACTATGGCTACACCTTC. Translated: CASSSYALQENYGYTF.